This T cell receptor (beta chain) was sequenced during a study of T cell responses to AZD1222 COVID-19 vaccine. Study-level points and caveats: Repertoire sampling happened only post peak T cell response. Donors, mostly white British, included more females; clonal diversity was possibly underestimated.

Comment on this clone: Antigen: not known.

The germline V gene encodes CDR1 MNHEY and CDR2 SMNVEV (reference sequence). This CDR3 comprises 14 residues. V was cut by 5 bases and J by 8 bases, with 18 bases left in between. Measured with immunoSEQ multiplex PCR; TCRdb has only the in-frame clones, and not every one. The sample lists 84,000 or so clones, about 86% occurring once. This TCR derives from an adult in good health. This chain uses TRBV27 with TRBJ1-1; D is perhaps TRBD1 (5 bases). Source: peripheral blood, taken on day 0 of AZD1222 vaccination. In DNA form, the CDR3 reads TGTGCCAGCAGTCCGGGGACGGTGAGCGTAGAAGCTTTCTTT. Its protein product is CASSPGTVSVEAFF.